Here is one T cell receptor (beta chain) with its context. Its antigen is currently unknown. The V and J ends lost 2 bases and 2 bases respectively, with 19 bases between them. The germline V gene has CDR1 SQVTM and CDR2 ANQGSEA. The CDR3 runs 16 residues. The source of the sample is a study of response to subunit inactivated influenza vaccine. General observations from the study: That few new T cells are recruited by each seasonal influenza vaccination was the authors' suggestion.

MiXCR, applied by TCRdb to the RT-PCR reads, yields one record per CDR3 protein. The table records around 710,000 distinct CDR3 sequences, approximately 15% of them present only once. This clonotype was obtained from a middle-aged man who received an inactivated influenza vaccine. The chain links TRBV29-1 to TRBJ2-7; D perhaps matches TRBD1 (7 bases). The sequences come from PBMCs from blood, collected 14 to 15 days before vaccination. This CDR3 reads CSVERGLEGAPYEQYF. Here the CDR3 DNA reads TGCAGCGTTGAAAGGGGTTTGGAGGGGGCCCCCTACGAGCAGTACTTC.